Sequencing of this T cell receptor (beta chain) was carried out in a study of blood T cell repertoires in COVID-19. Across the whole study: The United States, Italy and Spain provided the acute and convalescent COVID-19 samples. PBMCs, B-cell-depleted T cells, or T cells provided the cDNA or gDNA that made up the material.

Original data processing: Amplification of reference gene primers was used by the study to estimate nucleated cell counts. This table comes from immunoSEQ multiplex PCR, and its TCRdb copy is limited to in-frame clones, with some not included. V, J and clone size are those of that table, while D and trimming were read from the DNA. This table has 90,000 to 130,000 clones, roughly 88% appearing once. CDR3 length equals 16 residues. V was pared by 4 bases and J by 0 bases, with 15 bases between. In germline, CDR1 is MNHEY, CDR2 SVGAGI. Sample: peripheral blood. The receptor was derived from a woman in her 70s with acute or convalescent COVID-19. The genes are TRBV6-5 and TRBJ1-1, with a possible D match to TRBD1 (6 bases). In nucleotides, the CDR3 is TGTGCCAGCAGTTCCTTACCGGGACAAATGAACACTGAAGCTTTCTTT. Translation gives CASSSLPGQMNTEAFF.